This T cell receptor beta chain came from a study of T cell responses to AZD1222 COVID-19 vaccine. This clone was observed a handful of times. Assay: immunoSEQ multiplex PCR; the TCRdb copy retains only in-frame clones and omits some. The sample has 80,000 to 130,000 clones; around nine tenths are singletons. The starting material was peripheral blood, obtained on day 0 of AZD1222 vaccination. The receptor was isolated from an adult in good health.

The CDR3 DNA is TGCGCCAGCAGCCAAGTCGCCGGTAACACTGAAGCTTTCTTT. Encoded protein: CASSQVAGNTEAFF. The chain employs TRBV4-3 and TRBJ1-1; D is unresolved. Germline lookup yields CDR1 LGHNA and CDR2 YSLEER. The V gene lost 1 base and the J gene lost 2 bases, with 8 bases spanning the gap. The CDR3 has 14 amino acids.